The clone carrying this T cell receptor beta chain was seen a handful of times. Its antigen is unidentified. This entry comes from a study of CD8 T cells in ankylosing spondylitis. Study-wide results and caveats: Made up of about eight highly homologous variants, a TCR beta motif appeared characteristic of ankylosing spondylitis blood.

Each CDR3 protein is one row after TCRdb ran MiXCR on the 5' RACE reads. This sample has almost 400,000 distinct CDR3 sequences, with approximately 20% found just once. V was pared by 5 bases and J by 4 bases, with 16 bases between. This CDR3 region has 14 residues. Germline CDR1 reads DFQATT; CDR2 reads SNEGSKA (reference sequence). The rearrangement joins TRBV20-1 to TRBJ2-3, with D possibly matching TRBD2 (6 bases). The sample was blood, either unsorted or a sorted T cell fraction (not recorded which). This receptor was identified in a male donor with ankylosing spondylitis. In DNA form, the CDR3 reads TGCAGTGCTGGGCTGGAGGGAGTACCAGATACGCAGTATTTT. Its translation: CSAGLEGVPDTQYF.